This T cell receptor beta chain was obtained from a study of cytomegalovirus exposure and HLA in healthy donors. Points from the study as a whole: Earlier analysis found most TCR beta V segments productive about 90% or about 30% of the time. Among the sequence variants, a highly shared cluster was likely an artifact of sequencing.

Comments on this clone: Its antigen is as yet unknown.

V lost 3 bases, J lost 8 bases, and 17 bases lay in between. This CDR3 is built from 15 residues. Germline V gene lookup returns CDR1 MNHEY and CDR2 SMNVEV (reference sequence). PCR employed 60 Vbeta and 13 Jbeta primers. Using immunoSEQ multiplex PCR, the repertoire was profiled, and TCRdb retains in-frame clones only, with some absent. Altogether about 130,000 clones are present, roughly 72% being singletons, with the ten largest covering about 1.8%. This sequence originates from a woman aged 50 to 60 in good health and CMV-seronegative. The chain joins TRBV27 to TRBJ2-1; tentatively, D is TRBD2 (5 bases). The sample consisted of PBMCs. The CDR3 sequence is CASSFLSSSRHEQFF. The CDR3, as DNA: TGTGCCAGCAGTTTTTTGTCTAGCTCCCGCCATGAGCAGTTCTTC.